This T cell receptor beta chain was sequenced during a study of blood T cell repertoires in COVID-19. The wider study: COVID-19 samples, acute and convalescent, were from the United States, Italy and Spain. T cells, B-cell-depleted T cells, or PBMCs supplied cDNA or gDNA.

In the original analysis: Using reference gene primer amplification, nucleated cell counts were estimated. Sequencing used immunoSEQ multiplex PCR; TCRdb keeps in-frame clones, though not all of them. The V and J calls and clone size are taken from that table; D and trimming were inferred from the DNA. The profile shows 250,000 to 350,000 clones, roughly 88% of them singletons. CDR3 length: 15 residues. In germline, CDR1 is SQVTM, CDR2 ANQGSEA. V was cut by 4 bases and J by 3 bases, with 18 bases left in between. V and J are TRBV29-1 and TRBJ1-2, with D perhaps TRBD1 (5 bases). The TCR comes from a woman aged 30 to 39 with active or convalescent COVID-19. The sample was peripheral blood. CDR3 amino acids: CSVGGGGAKDYGYTF. In DNA, the CDR3 is TGCAGCGTTGGGGGAGGTGGGGCGAAGGACTATGGCTACACCTTC.